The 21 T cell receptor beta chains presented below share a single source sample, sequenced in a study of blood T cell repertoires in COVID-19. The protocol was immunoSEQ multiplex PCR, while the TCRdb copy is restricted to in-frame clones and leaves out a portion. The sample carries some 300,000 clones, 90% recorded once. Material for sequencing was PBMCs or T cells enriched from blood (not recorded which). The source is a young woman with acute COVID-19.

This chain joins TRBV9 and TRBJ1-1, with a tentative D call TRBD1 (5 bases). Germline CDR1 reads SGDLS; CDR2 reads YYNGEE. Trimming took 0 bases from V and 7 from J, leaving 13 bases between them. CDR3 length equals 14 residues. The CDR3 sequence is CASSVGVRGDEAFF. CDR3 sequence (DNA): TGTGCCAGCAGCGTAGGGGTTAGGGGCGATGAAGCTTTCTTT.

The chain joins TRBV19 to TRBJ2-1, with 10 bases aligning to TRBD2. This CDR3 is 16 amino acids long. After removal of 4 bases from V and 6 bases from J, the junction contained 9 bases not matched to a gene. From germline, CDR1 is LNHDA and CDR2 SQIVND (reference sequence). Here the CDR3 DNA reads TGTGCCAGTAGTAGACTAGCGGGCCCCCTGATCAATGAGCAGTTCTTC. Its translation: CASSRLAGPLINEQFF.

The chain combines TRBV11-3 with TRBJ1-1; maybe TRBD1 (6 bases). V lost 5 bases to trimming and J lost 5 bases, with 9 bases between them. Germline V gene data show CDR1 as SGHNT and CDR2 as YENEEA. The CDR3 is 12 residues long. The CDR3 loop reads CASSPRGTEAFF. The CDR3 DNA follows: TGTGCCAGCAGCCCCAGGGGAACTGAAGCTTTCTTT. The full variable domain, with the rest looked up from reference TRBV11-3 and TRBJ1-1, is EAGVVQSPRYKIIEKKQPVAFWCNPISGHNTLYWYLQNLGQGPELLIRYENEEAVDDSQLPKDRFSAERLKGVDSTLKIQPAELGDSAVYLCASSPRGTEAFFGQGTRLTVV.

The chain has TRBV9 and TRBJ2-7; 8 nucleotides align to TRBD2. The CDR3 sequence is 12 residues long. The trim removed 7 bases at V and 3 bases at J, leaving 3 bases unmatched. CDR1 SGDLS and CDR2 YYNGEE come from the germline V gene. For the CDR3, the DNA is TGTGCCAGCGGAAGCGGGGGCTACGAGCAGTACTTC. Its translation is CASGSGGYEQYF.

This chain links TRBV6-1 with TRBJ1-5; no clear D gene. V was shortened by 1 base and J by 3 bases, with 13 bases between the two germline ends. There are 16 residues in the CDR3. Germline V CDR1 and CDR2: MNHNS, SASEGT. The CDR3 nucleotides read TGTGCCAGCAGTGAAGATCGGGAGCTTACCAATCAGCCCCAGCATTTT. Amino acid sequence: CASSEDRELTNQPQHF.

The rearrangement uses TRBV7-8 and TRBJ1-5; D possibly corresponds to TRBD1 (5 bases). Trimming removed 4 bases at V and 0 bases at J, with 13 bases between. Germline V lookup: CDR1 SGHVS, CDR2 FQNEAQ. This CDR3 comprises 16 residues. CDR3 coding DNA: TGTGCCAGCAGCTCCCAGGGACTTTATAGCAATCAGCCCCAGCATTTT. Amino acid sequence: CASSSQGLYSNQPQHF.

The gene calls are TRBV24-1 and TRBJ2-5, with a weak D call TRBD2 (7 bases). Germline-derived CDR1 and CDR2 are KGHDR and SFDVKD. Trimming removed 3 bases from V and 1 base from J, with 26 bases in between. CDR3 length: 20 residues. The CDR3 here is CATSDPQGTGATGGQETQYF. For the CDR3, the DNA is TGTGCCACCAGTGATCCACAGGGAACTGGGGCAACGGGGGGCCAAGAGACCCAGTACTTC.

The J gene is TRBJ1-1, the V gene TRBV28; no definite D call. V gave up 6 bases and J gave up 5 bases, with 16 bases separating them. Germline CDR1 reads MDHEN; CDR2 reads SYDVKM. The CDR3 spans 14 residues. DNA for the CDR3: TGTGCCAGCAGCCCCCCGGGAATCGGGACTGAAGCTTTCTTT. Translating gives CASSPPGIGTEAFF.

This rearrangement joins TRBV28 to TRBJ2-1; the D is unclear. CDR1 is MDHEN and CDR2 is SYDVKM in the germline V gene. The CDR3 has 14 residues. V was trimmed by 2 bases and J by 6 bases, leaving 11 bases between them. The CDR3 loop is CASSLPSTTNEQFF. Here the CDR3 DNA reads TGTGCCAGCAGTTTACCCAGTACTACCAATGAGCAGTTCTTC. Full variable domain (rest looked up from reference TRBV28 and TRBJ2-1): DVKVTQSSRYLVKRTGEKVFLECVQDMDHENMFWYRQDPGLGLRLIYFSYDVKMKEKGDIPEGYSVSREKKERFSLILESASTNQTSMYLCASSLPSTTNEQFFGPGTRLTVL.

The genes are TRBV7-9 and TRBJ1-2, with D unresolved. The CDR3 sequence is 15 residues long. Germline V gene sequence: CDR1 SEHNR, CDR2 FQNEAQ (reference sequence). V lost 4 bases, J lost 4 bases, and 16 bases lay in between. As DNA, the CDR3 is TGTGCCAGCAGCTCCCAGGCCGAGTCCTTCTATGGCTACACCTTC. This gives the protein CASSSQAESFYGYTF.

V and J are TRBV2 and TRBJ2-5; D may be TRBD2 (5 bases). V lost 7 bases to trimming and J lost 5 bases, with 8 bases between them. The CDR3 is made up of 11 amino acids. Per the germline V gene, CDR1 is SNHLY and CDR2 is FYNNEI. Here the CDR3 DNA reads TGTGCCAGCACGGGGTCGGAGACCCAGTACTTC. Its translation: CASTGSETQYF.

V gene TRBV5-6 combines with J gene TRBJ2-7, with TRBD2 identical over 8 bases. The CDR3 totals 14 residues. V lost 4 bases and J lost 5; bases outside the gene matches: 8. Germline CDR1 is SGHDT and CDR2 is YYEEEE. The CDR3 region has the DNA TGTGCCAGCAGCACCGGACTAGCTCGGCACGAGCAGTACTTC. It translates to CASSTGLARHEQYF.

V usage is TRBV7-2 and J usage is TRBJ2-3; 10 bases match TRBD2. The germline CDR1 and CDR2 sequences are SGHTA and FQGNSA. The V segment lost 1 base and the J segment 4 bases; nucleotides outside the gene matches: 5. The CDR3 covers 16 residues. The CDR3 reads CASSLDPSGRPDTQYF. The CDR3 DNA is TGTGCCAGCAGCTTAGATCCTAGCGGGAGACCAGATACGCAGTATTTT.

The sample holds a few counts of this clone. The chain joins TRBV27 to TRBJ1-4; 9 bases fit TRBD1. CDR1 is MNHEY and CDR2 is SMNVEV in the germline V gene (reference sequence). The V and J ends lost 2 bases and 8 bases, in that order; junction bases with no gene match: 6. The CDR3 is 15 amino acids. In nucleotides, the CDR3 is TGTGCCAGCAGTTTAGTGGGACAGGGTGGAGAAAAACTGTTTTTT. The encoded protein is CASSLVGQGGEKLFF.

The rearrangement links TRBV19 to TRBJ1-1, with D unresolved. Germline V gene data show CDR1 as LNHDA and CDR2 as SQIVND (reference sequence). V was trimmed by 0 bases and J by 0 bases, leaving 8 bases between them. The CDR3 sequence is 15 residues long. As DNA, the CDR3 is TGTGCCAGTAGTATAGATACTTACGTGAACACTGAAGCTTTCTTT. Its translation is CASSIDTYVNTEAFF. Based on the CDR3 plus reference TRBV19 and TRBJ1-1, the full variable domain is DGGITQSPKYLFRKEGQNVTLSCEQNLNHDAMYWYRQDPGQGLRLIYYSQIVNDFQKGDIAEGYSVSREKKESFPLTVTSAQKNPTAFYLCASSIDTYVNTEAFFGQGTRLTVV.

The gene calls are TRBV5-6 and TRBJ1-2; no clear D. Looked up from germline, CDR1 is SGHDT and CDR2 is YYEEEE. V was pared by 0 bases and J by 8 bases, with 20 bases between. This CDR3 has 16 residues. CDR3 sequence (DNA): TGTGCCAGCAGCTTGGGGGGAAGGCGGGCCGCACACGGCTACACCTTC. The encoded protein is CASSLGGRRAAHGYTF.

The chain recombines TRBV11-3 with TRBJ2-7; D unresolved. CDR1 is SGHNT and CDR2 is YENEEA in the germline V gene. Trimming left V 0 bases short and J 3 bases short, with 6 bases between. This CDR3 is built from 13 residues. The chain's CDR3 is CASSLDPNYEQYF. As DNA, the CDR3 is TGTGCCAGCAGCTTAGATCCCAACTACGAGCAGTACTTC.

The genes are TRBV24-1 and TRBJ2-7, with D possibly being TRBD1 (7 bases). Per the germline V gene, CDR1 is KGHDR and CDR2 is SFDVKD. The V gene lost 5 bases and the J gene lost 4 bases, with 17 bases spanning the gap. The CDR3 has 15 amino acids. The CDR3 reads CATSGRTGGVYEQYF. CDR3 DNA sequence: TGTGCCACCAGTGGCCGGACAGGCGGGGTGTACGAGCAGTACTTC.

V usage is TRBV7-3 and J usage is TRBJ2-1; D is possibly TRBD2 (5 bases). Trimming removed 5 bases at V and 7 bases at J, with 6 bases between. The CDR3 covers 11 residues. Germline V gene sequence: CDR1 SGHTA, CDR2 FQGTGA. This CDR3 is CASSPGNEQFF. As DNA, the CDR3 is TGTGCCAGCAGCCCGGGAAATGAGCAGTTCTTC. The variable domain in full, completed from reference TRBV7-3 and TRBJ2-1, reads GAGVSQTPSNKVTEKGKYVELRCDPISGHTALYWYRQSLGQGPEFLIYFQGTGAADDSGLPNDRFFAVRPEGSVSTLKIQRTERGDSAVYLCASSPGNEQFFGPGTRLTVL.

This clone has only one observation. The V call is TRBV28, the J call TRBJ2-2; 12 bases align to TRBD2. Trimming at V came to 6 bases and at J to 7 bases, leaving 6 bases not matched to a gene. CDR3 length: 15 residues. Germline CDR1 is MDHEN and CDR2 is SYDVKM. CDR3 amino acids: CASSLRTSGDGELFF. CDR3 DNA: TGTGCCAGCAGCCTTCGGACTAGCGGGGACGGGGAGCTGTTTTTT.

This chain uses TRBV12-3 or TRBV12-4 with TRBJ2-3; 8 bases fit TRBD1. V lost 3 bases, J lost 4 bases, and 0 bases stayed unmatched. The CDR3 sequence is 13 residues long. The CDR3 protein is CASSFRGPDTQYF. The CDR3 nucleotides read TGTGCCAGCAGTTTCAGGGGGCCAGATACGCAGTATTTT.